These T cell receptor beta chains were read from a single sample in a study of radiation and T cells in renal cell carcinoma. Measured with immunoSEQ multiplex PCR; TCRdb has only the in-frame clones, and not every one. The sample includes roughly 13,000 clones, approximately 50% seen only once; the top ten take 13%. This sample comprised tumor tissue, obtained from a patient whose treatment was nephrectomy without radiotherapy. The receptors were gathered from a man aged 45-65 years with renal cell carcinoma. Each CDR3 is given with its conserved first and last residue. The D gene is left open where the match is weak. Not every row has a clone size; where given, it reads once, few, many or a size class.

>NA|TRBJ2-2|TRBV9|NA
CASSVSPGDTGELFF
TGTGCCAGCAGCGTAAGCCCAGGGGACACCGGGGAGCTGTTTTTT
>NA|TRBJ2-7|TRBV20-1|NA
CSANLEYEQYF
TGCAGTGCTAATCTGGAATACGAGCAGTACTTC
>NA|TRBJ2-2|TRBV2|NA
CASLQGRPGELFF
TGTGCCAGCCTTCAGGGGAGGCCCGGGGAGCTGTTTTTT
>NA|TRBJ1-5|TRBV2|NA
CASSDLTPSNQPQHF
TGTGCCAGCAGCGATTTGACCCCGAGCAATCAGCCCCAGCATTTT
>NA|TRBJ2-1|TRBV20-1|NA
CSARYSHEQFF
TGCAGTGCTAGGTACAGCCATGAGCAGTTCTTC
>TRBD1|TRBJ2-2|TRBV11-2|NA
CASTPGQGTGELFF
TGTGCCAGCACCCCGGGACAGGGGACCGGGGAGCTGTTTTTT
>NA|TRBJ1-6|TRBV12-5|NA
CASGLSESNSPLHF
TGTGCTAGTGGCCTCTCGGAGAGTAATTCACCCCTCCACTTT
>NA|TRBJ1-5|TRBV27|NA
CASSLGTNQPQHF
TGTGCCAGCAGTCTAGGTACCAATCAGCCCCAGCATTTT
>NA|TRBJ2-3|TRBV6-4|NA
CASSDSQDSTDTQYF
TGTGCCAGCAGTGACTCGCAGGATAGCACAGATACGCAGTATTTT
>TRBD1|TRBJ1-5|TRBV2|NA
CASSGDWDRVQPQHF
TGTGCCAGCAGTGGAGACTGGGACAGAGTTCAGCCCCAGCATTTT
>TRBD2|TRBJ2-2|TRBV5-1|NA
CASSLPPAGGITGELFF
TGCGCCAGCAGCTTGCCTCCAGCGGGGGGAATAACCGGGGAGCTGTTTTTT
>NA|TRBJ1-5|TRBV2|NA
CASSGRENQPQHF
TGTGCCAGCAGCGGACGGGAGAATCAGCCCCAGCATTTT
>NA|TRBJ1-2|TRBV2|NA
CASSERTQGYTF
TGTGCCAGCAGTGAAAGAACACAGGGCTACACCTTC
>NA|TRBJ1-6|TRBV7-2|NA
CASSLDGYNSPLHF
TGTGCCAGCAGCTTGGACGGATATAATTCACCCCTCCACTTT
>NA|TRBJ1-1|TRBV19|few
CASSINVNTEAFF
TGTGCCAGTAGTATAAATGTGAACACTGAAGCTTTCTTT
>NA|TRBJ1-3|TRBV5-6|NA
CASNRLVDRLINTIYF
TGTGCCAGCAACCGGTTAGTAGACAGGTTGATAAACACCATATATTTT
>NA|TRBJ2-7|TRBV30|NA
CAWSVPGTRTYEQYF
TGTGCCTGGAGTGTACCCGGGACAAGGACTTACGAGCAGTACTTC
>NA|TRBJ1-5|TRBV30|NA
CAWSDGENQPQHF
TGTGCCTGGAGTGACGGGGAAAATCAGCCCCAGCATTTT
>TRBD1|TRBJ1-1|TRBV14|NA
CASSQAGTGASTEAFF
TGTGCCAGCAGCCAAGCCGGGACAGGGGCGAGCACTGAAGCTTTCTTT
>NA|TRBJ2-3|TRBV5-1|NA
CASSSGLITDTQYF
TGCGCCAGCAGCTCGGGGTTGATCACAGATACGCAGTATTTT
>NA|TRBJ2-1|TRBV15|once
CATSRAGIRVNEQFF
TGTGCCACCAGCAGAGCGGGGATAAGGGTCAATGAGCAGTTCTTC
>NA|TRBJ2-7|TRBV4-1|large
CASSFGTLSSYEQYF
TGCGCCAGCAGCTTCGGGACACTTTCTTCCTACGAGCAGTACTTC
>NA|TRBJ2-1|TRBV19|few
CASSPSGRSHSYNEQFF
TGTGCCAGTAGTCCCAGTGGTAGGTCCCATTCCTACAATGAGCAGTTCTTC
>NA|TRBJ2-7|TRBV7-2|NA
CASGYRADYEQYF
TGTGCCAGCGGATACAGGGCAGACTACGAGCAGTACTTC
>TRBD1|TRBJ2-7|TRBV30|NA
CAWTPPDRLYEQYF
TGTGCCTGGACCCCTCCGGACAGGTTATACGAGCAGTACTTC
>NA|TRBJ2-6|TRBV7-2|NA
CASSPRLVGGLWNVLTF
TGTGCCAGCAGCCCCCGACTTGTTGGGGGGTTATGGAACGTCCTGACTTTC
>NA|TRBJ2-1|TRBV20-1|few
CSASPMTAAFF
TGCAGTGCTAGTCCAATGACGGCCGCTTTCTTC
>NA|TRBJ1-5|TRBV30|NA
CAWSVFRGGNQPQHF
TGTGCCTGGAGTGTATTCAGGGGAGGCAATCAGCCCCAGCATTTT
>TRBD1|TRBJ1-1|TRBV6-6|few
CASSYPGQGRTEAFF
TGTGCCAGCAGTTACCCGGGACAGGGGAGAACTGAAGCTTTCTTT
>NA|TRBJ1-5|TRBV19|few
CASSMLSRVNQPQHF
TGTGCCAGTAGTATGTTGTCCAGGGTCAATCAGCCCCAGCATTTT
>NA|TRBJ1-4|TRBV6-5|few
CASSFGQFNEKLFF
TGTGCCAGCAGTTTTGGACAGTTTAATGAAAAACTGTTTTTT
>TRBD1|TRBJ2-4|TRBV25-1|NA
CASSGSTGTGYF
TGTGCCAGCAGTGGGTCCACCGGGACAGGTTACTTC
>NA|TRBJ1-2|TRBV7-2|NA
CASSRSRGTYGYTF
TGTGCCAGCAGCAGATCAAGGGGCACCTATGGCTACACCTTC
>NA|TRBJ2-7|TRBV6-1|NA
CASSEERPGWPYVKQYF
TGTGCCAGCAGTGAAGAGAGACCGGGATGGCCCTACGTAAAGCAGTACTTC
>TRBD1|TRBJ1-4|TRBV6-5|once
CASSYSNRGYEKLFF
TGTGCCAGCAGTTACTCGAACAGGGGGTACGAAAAACTGTTTTTT
>NA|TRBJ2-7|TRBV5-1|NA
CASRGQLSSYEQYF
TGCGCCAGCAGAGGACAGCTTAGCTCCTACGAGCAGTACTTC
>TRBD2|TRBJ2-3|TRBV7-2|NA
CASSFPLAGRDTQYF
TGTGCCAGCAGCTTTCCACTAGCGGGGCGAGATACGCAGTATTTT
>NA|TRBJ2-2|TRBV7-8|NA
CASSLWTVNTGELFF
TGTGCCAGCAGCCTTTGGACGGTAAACACCGGGGAGCTGTTTTTT
>TRBD1|TRBJ1-2|TRBV7-3|NA
CASSLQGQGYGYTF
TGTGCCAGCAGCTTACAGGGACAGGGATATGGCTACACCTTC
>NA|TRBJ2-5|TRBV18|NA
CASSSQARETQYF
TGTGCCAGCTCAAGCCAGGCCAGGGAGACCCAGTACTTC
>TRBD1|TRBJ2-7|TRBV5-1|NA
CASSLGDRGAYVQYF
TGCGCCAGCAGCTTGGGGGACAGGGGTGCCTACGTGCAGTACTTC
>NA|TRBJ1-5|TRBV5-8|NA
CASSKRGGSGNQPQHF
TGTGCCAGCAGCAAGCGGGGGGGCTCCGGCAATCAGCCCCAGCATTTT
>TRBD1|TRBJ2-2|TRBV6-1|NA
CASSGITNRGTGELFF
TGTGCCAGCAGTGGGATTACAAACAGGGGCACCGGGGAGCTGTTTTTT
>TRBD1|TRBJ1-5|TRBV27|NA
CASSPQGGRGNQPQHF
TGTGCCAGCAGTCCGCAGGGGGGACGGGGCAATCAGCCCCAGCATTTT
>NA|TRBJ2-3|TRBV25-1|NA
CASSVVQGTQYF
TGTGCCAGCAGTGTCGTCCAGGGTACGCAGTATTTT
>TRBD2|TRBJ2-3|TRBV5-4|NA
CATGTSGGTDTQYF
TGTGCCACTGGGACTAGCGGGGGCACAGATACGCAGTATTTT
>TRBD1|TRBJ1-2|TRBV5-1|NA
CASSTRTGGVGGYTF
TGCGCCAGCAGCACAAGGACAGGGGGTGTCGGTGGCTACACCTTC
>NA|TRBJ1-3|TRBV5-1|few
CASSPSGGNGNTIYF
TGCGCCAGCAGCCCCTCCGGGGGGAATGGAAACACCATATATTTT
>NA|TRBJ2-6|TRBV10-3|NA
CAISESLTGANVLTF
TGTGCCATCAGTGAGTCGTTGACTGGGGCCAACGTCCTGACTTTC
>NA|TRBJ1-5|TRBV18|NA
CASSPQADQPQHF
TGTGCCAGCTCACCGCAGGCAGATCAGCCCCAGCATTTT
>TRBD1|TRBJ1-4|TRBV28|NA
CASRSGTVGNEKLFF
TGTGCCAGCAGATCAGGGACAGTGGGTAATGAAAAACTGTTTTTT
>NA|TRBJ1-2|TRBV30|NA
CAWSRQAGYGYTF
TGTGCCTGGAGTAGGCAGGCGGGCTATGGCTACACCTTC
>NA|TRBJ1-2|TRBV2|few
CASSELRGGGYTF
TGTGCCAGCAGTGAATTGAGGGGCGGAGGCTACACCTTC
>TRBD1|TRBJ1-1|TRBV30|NA
CAWRVRGQEATEAFF
TGTGCCTGGAGGGTTAGGGGGCAGGAGGCCACTGAAGCTTTCTTT